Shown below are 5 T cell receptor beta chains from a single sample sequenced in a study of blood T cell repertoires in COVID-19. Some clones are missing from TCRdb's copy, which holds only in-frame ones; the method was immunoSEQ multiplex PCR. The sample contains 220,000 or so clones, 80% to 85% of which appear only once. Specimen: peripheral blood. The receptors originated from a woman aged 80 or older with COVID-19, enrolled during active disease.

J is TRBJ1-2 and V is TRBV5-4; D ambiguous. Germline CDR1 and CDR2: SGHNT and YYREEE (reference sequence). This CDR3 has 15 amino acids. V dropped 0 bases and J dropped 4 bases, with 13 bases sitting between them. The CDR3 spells CASSLGGGVAYGYTF. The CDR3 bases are TGTGCCAGCAGCTTGGGAGGAGGAGTAGCCTATGGCTACACCTTC. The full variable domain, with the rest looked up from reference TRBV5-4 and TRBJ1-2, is ETGVTQSPTHLIKTRGQQVTLRCSSQSGHNTVSWYQQALGQGPQFIFQYYREEENGRGNFPPRFSGLQFPNYSSELNVNALELDDSALYLCASSLGGGVAYGYTFGSGTRLTVV.

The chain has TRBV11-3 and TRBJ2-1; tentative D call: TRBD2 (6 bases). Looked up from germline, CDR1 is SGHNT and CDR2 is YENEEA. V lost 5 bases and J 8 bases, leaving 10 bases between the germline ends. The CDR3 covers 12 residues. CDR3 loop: CASSRGGDEQFF. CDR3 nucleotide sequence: TGTGCCAGCAGCCGAGGCGGGGATGAGCAGTTCTTC. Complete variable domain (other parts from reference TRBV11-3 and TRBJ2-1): EAGVVQSPRYKIIEKKQPVAFWCNPISGHNTLYWYLQNLGQGPELLIRYENEEAVDDSQLPKDRFSAERLKGVDSTLKIQPAELGDSAVYLCASSRGGDEQFFGPGTRLTVL.

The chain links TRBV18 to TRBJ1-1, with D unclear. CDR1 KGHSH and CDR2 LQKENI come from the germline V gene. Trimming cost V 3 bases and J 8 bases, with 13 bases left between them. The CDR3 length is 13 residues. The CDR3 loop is CASSPQNPGEAFF. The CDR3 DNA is TGTGCCAGCTCACCGCAGAATCCGGGAGAAGCTTTCTTT.

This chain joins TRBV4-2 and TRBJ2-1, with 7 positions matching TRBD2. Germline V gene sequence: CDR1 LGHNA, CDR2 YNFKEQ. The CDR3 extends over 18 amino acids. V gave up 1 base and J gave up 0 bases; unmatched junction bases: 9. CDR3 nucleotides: TGTGCCAGCAGCCAAGGATGGGAGGGCCAGAGCTCCTACAATGAGCAGTTCTTC. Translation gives CASSQGWEGQSSYNEQFF.

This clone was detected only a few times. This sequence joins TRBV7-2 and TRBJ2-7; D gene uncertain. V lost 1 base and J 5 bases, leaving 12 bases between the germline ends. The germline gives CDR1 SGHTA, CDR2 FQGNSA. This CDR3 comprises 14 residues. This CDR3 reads CASSLVWVRDEQYF. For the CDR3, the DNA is TGTGCCAGCAGCTTAGTGTGGGTTCGGGACGAGCAGTACTTC.